These T cell receptor beta chains were read from a single sample in a study of technical replicates of blood from a handful of donors. TCRdb's copy holds only in-frame clones and misses some; the assay was immunoSEQ multiplex PCR. Of tens of thousands of clones in the sample, roughly 92% were seen once. Source material: T cells isolated from PBMCs. The receptor source for this set is a human donor in good health. The CDR3 runs from the conserved cysteine through the conserved F or W.

V,J,CDR3
TRBV5-1,TRBJ2-5,CASSPDSVGETQYF
TRBV7-8,TRBJ2-1,CASSTGTTNNEQFF
TRBV2,TRBJ2-1,CASSASGEDNEQFF
TRBV10-3,TRBJ1-5,CAISDRGGNQPQHF
TRBV29-1,TRBJ1-1,CSVRGQMNTEAFF
TRBV4-2,TRBJ2-7,CASSLEPGLAHEQYF
TRBV19,TRBJ1-1,CASRPRQGGTEAFF
TRBV29-1,TRBJ2-7,CSVDADYEQYF
TRBV9,TRBJ2-3,CASSVTRASGTDTQYF
TRBV6-5,TRBJ2-7,CASSFARGTYEQYF
TRBV28,TRBJ2-1,CASGHWTASSYNEQFF
TRBV7-3,TRBJ2-2,CASSLNDRGNTGELFF
TRBV28,TRBJ1-3,CASSLSFSGNTIYF
TRBV19,TRBJ2-2,CASIRDRSSGELFF
TRBV14,TRBJ2-3,CASSQDLASTDTQYF
TRBV13,TRBJ2-7,CASSSSSGLGEQYF
TRBV10-3,TRBJ1-1,CAISELGQPNTEAFF